One sample yielded the 5 T cell receptor beta chains listed below, sequenced in a study of T cells expressing NK-cell markers. One entry per CDR3 protein, without DNA, is what TCRdb gives after re-calling the 5' RACE reads. The listing contains about 30,000 distinct CDR3 sequences. The sequencing sample was made of blood T cells: a sorted CD56 or NKG2C T cell subset, CD4+ or CD8+ T cells, or bulk PBMC T cells (not recorded which). The receptors here all came from a woman between 18 and 70 years old in good health.

The V call is TRBV6-1, the J call TRBJ2-1; as DNA is missing, the TRBD2 call by TCRdb cannot be tested. Germline V CDR1 and CDR2: MNHNS, SASEGT. This CDR3 comprises 16 residues. The CDR3 sequence: CASSATTSGNNNEQFF.

V and J are TRBV13 and TRBJ2-3; TCRdb's assignment of TRBD1 cannot be checked, as there is no DNA. This CDR3 is 14 amino acids long. CDR1 and CDR2 from the germline V gene are PRHDT and FYEKMQ (reference sequence). CDR3 protein: CASSLGRDTDTQYF.

This chain connects TRBV10-1 to TRBJ2-3. CDR1 and CDR2 (germline): WNHNN, SYGVQD (reference sequence). The CDR3 totals 15 residues. The CDR3: CASSESGPFTDTQYF.

CDR3 in amino acids: CASSSGLAGGHGELFF. The rearrangement uses TRBV12-3 or TRBV12-4 and TRBJ2-2; TCRdb outputs TRBD2, but without DNA this stays unchecked. The CDR3 spans 16 residues.

The chain employs TRBV2 and TRBJ2-7; TCRdb indicates TRBD1, and absent DNA this call remains unverified. This CDR3 region has 14 residues. Germline CDR1 and CDR2: SNHLY and FYNNEI. The CDR3 region is CASSRRDSSYEQYF. The full variable domain, in which reference TRBV2 and TRBJ2-7 provide the parts outside the CDR3, is EPEVTQTPSHQVTQMGQEVILRCVPISNHLYFYWYRQILGQKVEFLVSFYNNEISEKSEIFDDQFSVERPDGSNFTLKIRSTKLEDSAMYFCASSRRDSSYEQYFGPGTRLTVT.